This TCR beta chain was recovered during a study of T cell responses to AZD1222 COVID-19 vaccine. As for the study in general: Second-dose intervals of approximately 4 or approximately 12 weeks were pooled.

About this clone: Antigen specificity is unknown.

General study points: Elevations in Spike-specific TCR breadth and depth followed administration of two AZD1222 doses. White British ancestry dominated among donors, who included more females, and clonal diversity was possibly underestimated. Sampled repertoires all dated from after the peak T cell response.

Measured with immunoSEQ multiplex PCR; TCRdb has only the in-frame clones, and not every one. The repertoire holds approximately 100,000 clones, with around 90% as singletons. Germline V gene sequence: CDR1 LNHDA, CDR2 SQIVND (reference sequence). The CDR3 runs 15 residues. The V and J ends lost 0 bases and 5 bases, in that order; junction bases with no gene match: 4. This TCR came from an adult in good health. The rearrangement uses TRBV19 and TRBJ2-7; 10 nucleotides match TRBD1. Sequencing was performed on peripheral blood, taken on day 0 of AZD1222 vaccination. CDR3 nucleotide sequence: TGTGCCAGTAGTATAGAAAGGGACAGGGGACACGAGCAGTACTTC. It yields the protein CASSIERDRGHEQYF.